The 15 T cell receptor beta chains reported below all come from one sample, sequenced in a study of human CD4 T cells and Enterobacteriaceae. Sorting took every CD4+ cell except CD45RA+CCR7+CD95- naive cells, reaching over 98% purity. The repertoire was sequenced with immunoSEQ multiplex PCR; TCRdb's copy has only in-frame clones and lacks some. The repertoire holds about 25,000 clones, roughly 80% seen once, with about 0.96% in the top ten. What was sequenced was memory CD4+ T cells from blood. The receptors derive from a human donor in good health.

The chain uses TRBV7-2 and TRBJ2-5; D could derive from TRBD1 or TRBD2 (5 bases each). Germline V gene sequence: CDR1 SGHTA, CDR2 FQGNSA. The CDR3 covers 14 residues. V was pared by 7 bases and J by 1 base, with 13 bases between. The CDR3 sequence is CASTPRDGQETQYF. The CDR3 coding sequence is TGTGCCAGCACCCCCAGGGACGGCCAAGAGACCCAGTACTTC.

The rearrangement joins TRBV19 to TRBJ2-5, with D perhaps matching TRBD2 (6 bases). Trimming took 6 bases from V and 4 from J, leaving 30 bases between them. Germline loops: CDR1 LNHDA, CDR2 SQIVND (reference sequence). The CDR3 extends over 19 amino acids. The CDR3 DNA follows: TGTGCCAGTAGACCGGGGTTGCGGGGTTACCCTCTAGTAGGAGAGACCCAGTACTTC. Encoded protein: CASRPGLRGYPLVGETQYF.

The rearrangement joins TRBV15 to TRBJ1-6, with D possibly matching TRBD1 (5 bases). Trimming cost V 0 bases and J 1 base, with 13 bases left between them. Looked up from germline, CDR1 is LNHNV and CDR2 is YYDKDF (reference sequence). The CDR3 extends over 18 amino acids. The CDR3 reads CATSREVTTGSYNSPLHF. The CDR3 nucleotides are TGTGCCACCAGCAGAGAAGTGACAACAGGTTCCTATAATTCACCCCTCCACTTT.

The J gene is TRBJ2-1, the V gene TRBV4-1; a possible D gene is TRBD1 (6 bases). CDR3 length: 15 residues. Germline loops: CDR1 MGHRA, CDR2 YSYEKL. Between the trimmed V and J ends, which lost 3 bases and 0 bases, there was a span of 9 bases. CDR3 in DNA: TGCGCCAGCAGCCAGGGGGCGAGCTCCTACAATGAGCAGTTCTTC. Its protein product is CASSQGASSYNEQFF.

J is TRBJ2-2 and V is TRBV6-5; TRBD2 might be the D (6 bases). Trimming left V 8 bases short and J 9 bases short, with 19 bases between. Germline V CDR1 and CDR2: MNHEY, SVGAGI. The CDR3 is 14 residues long. CDR3 in amino acids: CASRPDGGRWELFF. In DNA, the CDR3 is TGTGCCAGCCGCCCCGACGGAGGGCGGTGGGAGCTGTTTTTT.

The chain couples TRBV7-6 to TRBJ2-7; no clear D. Trimming removed 5 bases at V and 3 bases at J, with 11 bases between. The CDR3 totals 13 residues. CDR1 and CDR2 (germline): SGHVS, FNYEAQ. Here the CDR3 DNA reads TGTGCCAGCAGCCATTCGTATAACTACGAGCAGTACTTC. It specifies CASSHSYNYEQYF.

Comment on this clone: The sample carries other DNA sequences with the same CDR3. V and J are TRBV6-1 and TRBJ2-5; D possibly corresponds to TRBD1 (6 bases). The CDR3 extends over 13 amino acids. The germline V and J ends were trimmed by 10 bases and 2 bases, with 14 bases remaining between them. CDR1 and CDR2 (germline): MNHNS, SASEGT. CDR3 loop: CAIKDRNQETQYF. As DNA, the CDR3 is TGTGCCATCAAGGACAGAAATCAAGAGACCCAGTACTTC.

The chain uses TRBV2 and TRBJ2-3; 8 positions match TRBD2. Germline assignment: CDR1 SNHLY and CDR2 FYNNEI. The CDR3 loop spans 15 amino acids. V was pared by 7 bases and J by 2 bases, with 8 bases of the junction left unmatched. The CDR3 DNA reads as TGTGCCAGCACTGTGGCGGGGGGCCCCACAGATACGCAGTATTTT. It is translated as CASTVAGGPTDTQYF.

V usage is TRBV7-9 and J usage is TRBJ1-5, with D hard to call. CDR1 is SEHNR, CDR2 FQNEAQ, per germline (reference sequence). The CDR3 has 15 residues. V was trimmed by 10 bases and J by 1 base, leaving 17 bases between them. CDR3: CATSRSSGSNQPQHF. In DNA, the CDR3 is TGTGCCACCTCGAGGAGCTCGGGAAGCAATCAGCCCCAGCATTTT.

This chain links TRBV6-1 with TRBJ1-3; perhaps TRBD1 as D (6 bases). This CDR3 region has 15 residues. Per the germline V gene, CDR1 is MNHNS and CDR2 is SASEGT. The germline V and J ends were trimmed by 5 bases and 0 bases, with 11 bases remaining between them. DNA for the CDR3: TGTGCCAGCAGTCCTTGGGGGCGCTCTGGAAACACCATATATTTT. This gives the protein CASSPWGRSGNTIYF.

V and J are TRBV7-3 and TRBJ2-5, with D perhaps TRBD1 (6 bases). This CDR3 has 13 amino acids. V was pared by 4 bases and J by 4 bases, with 10 bases between. Germline CDR1 is SGHTA and CDR2 is FQGTGA. The CDR3 is CASSSTGRETQYF. As DNA, the CDR3 is TGTGCCAGCAGCTCAACAGGGAGAGAGACCCAGTACTTC.

The gene calls are TRBV7-2 and TRBJ2-4; D is perhaps TRBD2 (5 bases). Per germline, CDR1 SGHTA and CDR2 FQGNSA. The CDR3 has 15 residues. Trimming removed 5 bases from V and 4 bases from J, with 15 bases in between. The CDR3 sequence is CASSLPGEPKNIQYF. CDR3 sequence (DNA): TGTGCCAGCAGCCTCCCTGGGGAGCCAAAAAACATTCAGTACTTC.

This CDR3 is CASNTGGVQYF. CDR3 coding DNA: TGTGCCAGCAACACAGGGGGGGTGCAGTACTTC. The chain couples TRBV28 to TRBJ2-7; maybe TRBD1 (8 bases). This CDR3 spans 11 amino acids. V was shortened by 7 bases and J by 9 bases, with 13 bases between the two germline ends. The germline V gene encodes CDR1 MDHEN and CDR2 SYDVKM.

This sequence joins TRBV5-1 and TRBJ2-1; D not resolved. The CDR3 is 12 residues long. V was trimmed by 4 bases and J by 4 bases, leaving 6 bases between them. Germline V gene lookup returns CDR1 SGHRS and CDR2 YFSETQ. The CDR3 bases are TGCGCCAGCAGCCCTCAATACAATGAGCAGTTCTTC. Its protein is CASSPQYNEQFF.

The rearrangement uses TRBV4-1 and TRBJ2-7; possible D gene TRBD1, 5 bases. Trimming took off 0 bases at V and 1 base at J, with 16 bases between the two ends. Germline CDR1 and CDR2: MGHRA and YSYEKL. The CDR3 has 17 amino acids. The CDR3 DNA follows: TGCGCCAGCAGCCAAGATACAGGTTTATGGGATTCCTACGAGCAGTACTTC. It specifies CASSQDTGLWDSYEQYF.